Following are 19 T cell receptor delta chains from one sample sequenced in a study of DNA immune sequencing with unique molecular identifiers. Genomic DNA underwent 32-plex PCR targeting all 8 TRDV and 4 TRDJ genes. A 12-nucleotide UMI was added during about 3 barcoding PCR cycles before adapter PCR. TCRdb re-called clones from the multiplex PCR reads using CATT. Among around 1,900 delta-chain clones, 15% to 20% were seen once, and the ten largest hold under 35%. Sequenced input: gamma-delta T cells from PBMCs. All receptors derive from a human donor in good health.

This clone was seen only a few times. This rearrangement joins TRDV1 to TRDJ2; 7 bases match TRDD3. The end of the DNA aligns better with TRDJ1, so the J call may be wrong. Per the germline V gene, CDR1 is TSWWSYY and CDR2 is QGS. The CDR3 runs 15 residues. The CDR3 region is CALGERRTGGCKLIF. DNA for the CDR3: TGTGCTCTTGGGGAAAGGAGGACCGGGGGATGTAAACTCATCTTT.

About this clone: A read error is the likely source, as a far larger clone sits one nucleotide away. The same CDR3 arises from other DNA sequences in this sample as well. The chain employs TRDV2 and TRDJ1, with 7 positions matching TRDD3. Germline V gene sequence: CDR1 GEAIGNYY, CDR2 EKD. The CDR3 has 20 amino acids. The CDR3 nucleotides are TGTGCCTGTGACACCCTTTCTGGGGGCTATCGGGTAAGTGACACCGATAAACTGATCTTT. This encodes CACDTLSGGYRVSDTDKLIF.

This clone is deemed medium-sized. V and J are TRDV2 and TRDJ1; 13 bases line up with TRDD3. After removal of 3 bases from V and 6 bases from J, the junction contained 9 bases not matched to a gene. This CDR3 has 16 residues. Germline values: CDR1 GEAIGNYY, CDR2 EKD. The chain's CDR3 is CACDSLLGDTRNKLIF. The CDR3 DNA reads TGTGCCTGTGACTCCCTACTGGGGGATACGCGGAATAAACTCATCTTT.

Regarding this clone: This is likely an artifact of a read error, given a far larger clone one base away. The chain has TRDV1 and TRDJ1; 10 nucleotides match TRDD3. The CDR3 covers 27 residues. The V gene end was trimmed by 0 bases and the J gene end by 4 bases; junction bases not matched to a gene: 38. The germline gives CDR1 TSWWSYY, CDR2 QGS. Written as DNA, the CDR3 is TGTGCTCTTGGGGAACTAAAAATTTGGCCCTATTGTCTCCTTTGGGGGGATACGCAATCGGAGGTCGATAAACTCATCTTT. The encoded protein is CALGELKIWPYCLLWGDTQSEVDKLIF.

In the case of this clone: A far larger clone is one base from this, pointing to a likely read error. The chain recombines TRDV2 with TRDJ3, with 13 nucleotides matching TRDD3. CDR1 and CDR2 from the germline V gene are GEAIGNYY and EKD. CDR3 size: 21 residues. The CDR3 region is CACDMVLGDTGPPWDPRQMFF. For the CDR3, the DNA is TGTGCCTGTGACATGGTACTGGGGGATACGGGCCCCCCCTGGGACCCCCGACAGATGTTTTTC.

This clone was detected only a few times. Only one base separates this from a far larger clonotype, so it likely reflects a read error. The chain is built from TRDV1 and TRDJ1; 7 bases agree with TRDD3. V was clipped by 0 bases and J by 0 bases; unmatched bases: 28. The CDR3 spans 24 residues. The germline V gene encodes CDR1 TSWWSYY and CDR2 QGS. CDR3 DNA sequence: TGTGCTCTTGGGGAACTTCTATACCTTCACGTCGTACTGGGGTCTATAGATGACACCGATAAACTCATCTTT. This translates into CALGELLYLHVVLGSIDDTDKLIF.

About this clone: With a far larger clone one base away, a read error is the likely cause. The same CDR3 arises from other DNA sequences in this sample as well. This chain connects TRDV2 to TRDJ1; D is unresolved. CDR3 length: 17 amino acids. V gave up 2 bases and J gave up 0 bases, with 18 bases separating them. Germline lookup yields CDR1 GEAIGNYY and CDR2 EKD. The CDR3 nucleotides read TGTGCCTGTGACAACTTACGAGGTACTGACCACACCGATAAACTCATCTTT. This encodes CACDNLRGTDHTDKLIF.

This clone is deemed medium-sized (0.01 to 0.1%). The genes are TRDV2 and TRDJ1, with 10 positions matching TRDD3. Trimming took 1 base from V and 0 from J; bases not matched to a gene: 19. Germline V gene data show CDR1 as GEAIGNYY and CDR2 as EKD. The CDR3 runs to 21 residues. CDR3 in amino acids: CACDTVGQVRSTGGYTDKLIF. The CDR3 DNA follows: TGTGCCTGTGACACGGTAGGTCAGGTACGCTCAACTGGGGGATACACCGATAAACTCATCTTT.

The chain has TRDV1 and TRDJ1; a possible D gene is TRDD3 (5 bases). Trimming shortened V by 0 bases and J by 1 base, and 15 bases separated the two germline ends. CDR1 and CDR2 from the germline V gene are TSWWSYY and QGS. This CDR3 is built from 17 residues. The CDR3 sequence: CALGELRSTGFTDKLIF. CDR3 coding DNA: TGTGCTCTTGGGGAACTAAGGAGTACTGGTTTCACCGATAAACTCATCTTT.

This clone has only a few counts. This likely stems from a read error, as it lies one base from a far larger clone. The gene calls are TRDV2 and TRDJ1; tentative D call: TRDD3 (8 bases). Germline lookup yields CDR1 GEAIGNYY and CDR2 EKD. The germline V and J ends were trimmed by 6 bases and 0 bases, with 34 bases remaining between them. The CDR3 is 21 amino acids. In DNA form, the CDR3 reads TGTGCCTGTAACAAAGTTCCTACCGGGGGGGATAATGGCCCTTACACCGATAAACTCATCTTT. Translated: CACNKVPTGGDNGPYTDKLIF.

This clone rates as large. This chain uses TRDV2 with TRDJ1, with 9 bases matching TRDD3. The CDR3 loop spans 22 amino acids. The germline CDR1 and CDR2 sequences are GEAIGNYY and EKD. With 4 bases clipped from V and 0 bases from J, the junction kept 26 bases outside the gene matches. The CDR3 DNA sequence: TGTGCCTGTGAGACCCTTCATACTTCTACTGGGGGACCTCAAGACTACACCGATAAACTCATCTTT. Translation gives CACETLHTSTGGPQDYTDKLIF.

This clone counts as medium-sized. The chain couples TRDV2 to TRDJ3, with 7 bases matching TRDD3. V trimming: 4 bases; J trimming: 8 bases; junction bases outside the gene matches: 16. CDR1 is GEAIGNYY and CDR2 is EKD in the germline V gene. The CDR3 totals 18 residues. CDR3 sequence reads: CACDQILLGIAHTRQMFF. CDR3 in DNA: TGTGCCTGTGATCAAATTCTTCTGGGGATAGCGCACACCCGACAGATGTTTTTC.

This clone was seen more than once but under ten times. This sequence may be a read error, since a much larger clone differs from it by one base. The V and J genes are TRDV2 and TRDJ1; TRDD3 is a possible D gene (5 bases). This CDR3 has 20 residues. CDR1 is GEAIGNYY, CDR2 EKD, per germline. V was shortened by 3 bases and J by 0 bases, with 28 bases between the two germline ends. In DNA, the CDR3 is TGTGCCTGTGACCCAGCAGCACTGGAGGATTCTTTTCCGGACACCGATAAACTCATCTTT. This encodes CACDPAALEDSFPDTDKLIF.

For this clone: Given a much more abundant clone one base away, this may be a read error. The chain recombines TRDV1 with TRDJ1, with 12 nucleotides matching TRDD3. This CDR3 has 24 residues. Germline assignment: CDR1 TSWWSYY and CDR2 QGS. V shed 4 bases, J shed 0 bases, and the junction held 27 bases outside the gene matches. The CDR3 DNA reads TGTGCTCTTGGGGGGATCTCCATTCCTACCGTTTTTTACTGGGGGATACCCGACACCGATAAACTCATCTTT. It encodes CALGGISIPTVFYWGIPDTDKLIF.

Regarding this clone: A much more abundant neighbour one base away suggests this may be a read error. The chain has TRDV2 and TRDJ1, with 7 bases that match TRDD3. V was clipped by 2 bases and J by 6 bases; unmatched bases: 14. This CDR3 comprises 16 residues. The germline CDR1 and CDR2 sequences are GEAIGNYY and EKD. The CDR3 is CACDSLLGYTWNKLIF. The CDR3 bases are TGTGCCTGTGACAGTCTACTGGGGTATACGTGGAATAAACTCATCTTT.

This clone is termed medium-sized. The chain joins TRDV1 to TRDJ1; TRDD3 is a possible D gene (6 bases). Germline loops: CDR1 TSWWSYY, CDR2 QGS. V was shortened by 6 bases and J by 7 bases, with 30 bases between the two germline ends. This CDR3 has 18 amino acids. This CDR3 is CALGQRGITGIVGGKLIF. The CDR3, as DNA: TGTGCTCTTGGCCAAAGGGGAATTACTGGGATAGTTGGAGGTAAACTCATCTTT.

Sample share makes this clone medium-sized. The CDR3 reads CALGANLLGDITKLIF. The CDR3 DNA is TGTGCTCTTGGGGCGAACCTCCTGGGGGATATAACCAAACTCATCTTT. The V call is TRDV1, the J call TRDJ1; 10 bases fit TRDD3. J was trimmed by 8 bases and V by 4 bases; bases with no gene match: 13. The CDR3 totals 16 residues. Germline CDR1 is TSWWSYY and CDR2 is QGS.

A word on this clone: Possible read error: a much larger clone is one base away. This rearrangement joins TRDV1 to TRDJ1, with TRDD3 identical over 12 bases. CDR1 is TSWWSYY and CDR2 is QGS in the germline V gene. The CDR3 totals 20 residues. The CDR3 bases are TGTGCTATTGGGGATTTGGTTCTCTACTGGGGGATACTCTCTGTTTCTAAACTCATCTTT. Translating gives CAIGDLVLYWGILSVSKLIF.

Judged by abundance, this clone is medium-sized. CDR3 residues: CACDTVGSGRGTDKLIF. DNA of the CDR3: TGTGCCTGTGACACCGTGGGATCCGGACGGGGCACCGATAAACTCATCTTT. The chain uses TRDV2 and TRDJ1, with a tentative D call TRDD3 (5 bases). Trimming left V 0 bases short and J 1 base short, with 17 bases between. Germline V CDR1 and CDR2: GEAIGNYY, EKD. The length of the CDR3 is 17 residues.